One and the same sample provided the 16 T cell receptor beta chains below, sequenced in a study of Ad26.COV2.S vaccination and SARS-CoV-2 variants. Treatment denoted: some 19 received Ad26.COV2.S at low or high dose, single or two shots; 5 received placebo; per-sample allocation not given. Sample collection was performed on day 63 after the first vaccine or placebo injection. The assay was immunoSEQ multiplex PCR, and TCRdb's table has in-frame clones only and misses some. The sample consists of about 420,000 clones, over 75% of them appearing once. Sequenced here: peripheral blood, sampled in a trial of Ad26.COV2.S vaccine versus placebo. The receptors come from a person aged 18-65 years who received the Ad26.COV2.S COVID-19 vaccine or a placebo.

The chain links TRBV11-3 to TRBJ2-1; 10 nucleotides align to TRBD2. The length of the CDR3 is 16 residues. The V gene's germline CDR1 is SGHNT and CDR2 YENEEA. J gave up 3 bases and V 2 bases, and 4 bases lay outside the gene matches. CDR3 in amino acids: CASSLQAGGHYNEQFF. As DNA, the CDR3 is TGTGCCAGCAGCTTACAAGCGGGGGGGCACTACAATGAGCAGTTCTTC.

The chain is built from TRBV29-1 and TRBJ2-3, with TRBD2 matching over 8 bases. The length of the CDR3 is 16 residues. Germline loops: CDR1 SQVTM, CDR2 ANQGSEA. Trimming took 5 bases from V and 3 from J; bases not matched to a gene: 13. The CDR3 bases are TGCAGCGTTATGCGTCCCCCGGGACTAGTAACAGATACGCAGTATTTT. It encodes CSVMRPPGLVTDTQYF.

This clone was seen a handful of times. The chain joins TRBV7-9 to TRBJ1-4; D is unclear. There are 14 residues in the CDR3. CDR1 SEHNR and CDR2 FQNEAQ come from the germline V gene (reference sequence). V lost 0 bases and J lost 5, with 7 bases in between. The CDR3 here is CASSLAGWNEKLFF. Here the CDR3 DNA reads TGTGCCAGCAGCTTAGCGGGTTGGAATGAAAAACTGTTTTTT.

The chain is built from TRBV5-6 and TRBJ1-5; 7 bases line up with TRBD1. Germline CDR1 SGHDT, CDR2 YYEEEE. J gave up 2 bases and V 2 bases, and 7 bases lay outside the gene matches. The CDR3 spans 16 residues. The CDR3 sequence: CASSFGRGLGNQPQHF. In nucleotides, the CDR3 is TGTGCCAGCAGCTTCGGGAGGGGGCTCGGCAATCAGCCCCAGCATTTT.

V and J are TRBV28 and TRBJ2-7; D call uncertain. The ends were cut back, 2 bases at V and 2 bases at J, with 13 bases in the middle. The CDR3 covers 15 residues. In germline, CDR1 is MDHEN, CDR2 SYDVKM. This CDR3 is CASSLDSGDPYEQYF. The CDR3, as DNA: TGTGCCAGCAGTTTAGATTCAGGAGACCCCTACGAGCAGTACTTC.

The chain combines TRBV7-9 with TRBJ1-2; a possible D gene is TRBD1 (5 bases). V lost 3 bases and J 4 bases, leaving 15 bases between the germline ends. This CDR3 is 15 amino acids long. From germline, CDR1 is SEHNR and CDR2 FQNEAQ (reference sequence). This CDR3 is CASSFSGTGIYGYTF. The CDR3, as DNA: TGTGCCAGCAGCTTTTCCGGGACGGGGATCTATGGCTACACCTTC.

This rearrangement joins TRBV9 to TRBJ2-3, with 12 bases fitting TRBD2. The CDR3 consists of 19 residues. Germline CDR1 reads SGDLS; CDR2 reads YYNGEE. The ends lost 3 bases at V and 2 bases at J; junction bases unmatched: 13. As DNA, the CDR3 is TGTGCCAGCAGCGCGACAGGTGGACTAGCGGGGTCATACACAGATACGCAGTATTTT. This encodes CASSATGGLAGSYTDTQYF.

V usage is TRBV29-1 and J usage is TRBJ2-2, with 10 bases matching TRBD1. The length of the CDR3 is 13 residues. Germline CDR1 reads SQVTM; CDR2 reads ANQGSEA. CDR3 loop: CGTGTGVPGELFF. The CDR3 region has the DNA TGCGGAACCGGGACAGGGGTACCCGGGGAGCTGTTTTTT.

V and J are TRBV28 and TRBJ1-1, with D perhaps matching TRBD1 (5 bases). The CDR3 sequence is 17 residues long. Per the germline V gene, CDR1 is MDHEN and CDR2 is SYDVKM. V lost 5 bases to trimming and J lost 0 bases, with 19 bases between them. The chain's CDR3 is CASSPHHPGTVNTEAFF. The CDR3 DNA reads as TGTGCCAGCAGTCCCCACCACCCCGGGACGGTGAACACTGAAGCTTTCTTT.

The V gene is TRBV14, the J gene TRBJ1-5; D not resolved. Trimming pared 0 bases from V and 9 bases from J, leaving 15 bases between. This CDR3 has 15 amino acids. Germline V lookup: CDR1 SGHDN, CDR2 FVKESK. CDR3 bases: TGTGCCAGCAGCCAAGATATACACAGTCGGCGGCCCCAGCATTTT. Translating it yields CASSQDIHSRRPQHF.

This rearrangement joins TRBV18 to TRBJ1-5; possible D gene TRBD1, 6 bases. Trimming stripped 2 bases from V and 2 bases from J, with 10 bases between. Germline assignment: CDR1 KGHSH and CDR2 LQKENI. The CDR3 is 15 residues long. The CDR3 region is CASSPEQGGNQPQHF. The CDR3 DNA is TGTGCCAGCTCACCAGAACAGGGTGGCAATCAGCCCCAGCATTTT.

For the CDR3, the DNA is TGCGCCAGCAGAGACCGGGACAGCGACTATGGCTACACCTTC. As protein: CASRDRDSDYGYTF. This chain links TRBV5-1 with TRBJ1-2; 7 bases are a match to TRBD1. V lost 5 bases to trimming and J lost 3 bases; unmatched junction nucleotides: 7. Germline V CDR1 and CDR2: SGHRS, YFSETQ. The CDR3 runs 14 residues.

V usage is TRBV5-6 and J usage is TRBJ2-7; 10 bases are a match to TRBD1. Germline values: CDR1 SGHDT, CDR2 YYEEEE. V gave up 3 bases and J gave up 2 bases; unmatched junction bases: 2. The CDR3 sequence is 14 residues long. The CDR3, as DNA: TGTGCCAGCAGCTCGGGACAGGGGACCTACGAGCAGTACTTC. Translated, it gives CASSSGQGTYEQYF.

The J gene is TRBJ2-5, the V gene TRBV4-2; maybe TRBD2 (5 bases). Germline V gene lookup returns CDR1 LGHNA and CDR2 YNFKEQ. This CDR3 comprises 15 residues. The V gene lost 3 bases and the J gene lost 1 base, with 12 bases spanning the gap. CDR3 bases: TGTGCCAGCAGCCACTGGGCCCTAGCCCAAGAGACCCAGTACTTC. Translation: CASSHWALAQETQYF.

The V and J genes are TRBV4-3 and TRBJ1-1; the D is unclear. There are 14 residues in the CDR3. The ends were cut back, 1 base at V and 5 bases at J, with 11 bases in the middle. The germline CDR1 and CDR2 sequences are LGHNA and YSLEER. The DNA of the CDR3 is TGCGCCAGCAGCCAAGGGTACCGTTGGACTGAAGCTTTCTTT. It yields the protein CASSQGYRWTEAFF.

The chain uses TRBV5-4 and TRBJ2-5; D may be TRBD2 (7 bases). The germline CDR1 and CDR2 sequences are SGHNT and YYREEE (reference sequence). The CDR3 consists of 13 residues. V lost 2 bases and J 5 bases, leaving 10 bases between the germline ends. The CDR3 reads CASSFAGAETQYF. The CDR3 bases are TGTGCCAGCAGCTTTGCGGGGGCTGAGACCCAGTACTTC.